This T cell receptor (beta chain) was sequenced for a study of T-cell memory formation after mild COVID-19. Regarding this clonotype: The antigen is unknown.

This CDR3 contains 16 residues. The V and J ends lost 6 bases and 0 bases, in that order; junction bases with no gene match: 7. Germline V gene sequence: CDR1 KGHDR, CDR2 SFDVKD. MiXCR, applied by TCRdb to the 5' RACE reads, yields one record per CDR3 protein. The sample shows 540,000 or so distinct CDR3 sequences, roughly 21% of them seen only once. Whole-study findings and limits: Clones that shrank (day 15 to 85) were balanced CD4/CD8, whereas later expanders leaned CD4+. The study found contracting CD4+ clones mainly in CM and EM and contracting CD8+ clones in EMRA. Cross-reactive memory apparently joined, as some responding clones appeared in pre-infection memory.

The V and J genes are TRBV24-1 and TRBJ2-1, with 7 bases fitting TRBD2. This sequence was found in an adult woman who had mild COVID-19 (a few samples of this study predate the infection). Cell type and time point are not known. The sample comprised PBMCs or a T cell subset sorted from them (not recorded which). The CDR3 loop is CATSPRGGSSYNEQFF. The CDR3 bases are TGTGCCACCAGTCCCCGGGGCGGGAGCTCCTACAATGAGCAGTTCTTC.